This T cell receptor beta chain was captured in a study of OX40 agonist ivuxolimab in advanced cancers. Study information: Three patients, one with hepatocellular carcinoma and two with cutaneous melanoma, achieved partial responses.

Sequenced by immunoSEQ multiplex PCR; TCRdb stores in-frame clones only, minus some. The sample holds some 64,000 clones; about 89% are singletons and the top ten take 5.2%. The sample in question was CD4+ or CD8+ T cells sorted from blood, obtained in a trial of the OX40 agonist ivuxolimab. This TCR was recovered from an adult with an advanced solid tumor such as melanoma, head and neck, liver or kidney cancer.

The CDR3 spells CAWTLNSGGHNEQFF. The CDR3 coding sequence is TGTGCCTGGACCTTAAATAGCGGGGGCCACAATGAGCAGTTCTTC. The J gene is TRBJ2-1, the V gene TRBV30; 9 nucleotides match TRBD2. Germline V gives CDR1 GTSNPN, CDR2 SVGIG (reference sequence). The CDR3 consists of 15 residues. After removal of 4 bases from V and 5 bases from J, the junction contained 9 bases not matched to a gene.